The rows below give T cell receptor beta chains drawn from one sample of a study of monozygotic twins with inflammatory bowel disease. Using the 5' RACE reads, TCRdb records one entry per CDR3 protein without DNA. The sample features around 200,000 distinct CDR3 sequences, with less than 2% in its top ten. The specimen was blood. The receptors shown here come from a human donor with ulcerative colitis or Crohn's disease, or a healthy co-twin of an affected twin (not recorded which). Both conserved end residues are part of each CDR3. Each record gives: J gene, V gene, CDR3 protein.

>TRBJ2-3|TRBV5-5
CASIRTSGLDTQYF
>TRBJ2-1|TRBV29-1
CSVARSDEQFF
>TRBJ2-7|TRBV5-1
CASSFENSYEQYF
>TRBJ2-2|TRBV20-1
CSATRQINTGELFF
>TRBJ1-4|TRBV5-1
CAISIGSLGANEKLFF
>TRBJ1-5|TRBV5-1
CASSRQPDQPQHF
>TRBJ2-3|TRBV5-1
CASSKGDNTDTQYF
>TRBJ2-7|TRBV20-1
CSGTGPSPYEQYF
>TRBJ2-2|TRBV4-2
CASSQEEVGTANTGELFF
>TRBJ1-1|TRBV5-5
CASSLRLMNTEAFF
>TRBJ1-3|TRBV5-1
CASSPEPNSRGNTIYF
>TRBJ1-3|TRBV5-1
CASSLMDSGNTIYF
>TRBJ1-1|TRBV7-9
CASGTMHPTAFF
>TRBJ2-2|TRBV27
CASSFFPGELFF
>TRBJ2-1|TRBV24-1
CATEEGGGYEQFF
>TRBJ2-7|TRBV19
CASSISQRSEQYF
>TRBJ1-2|TRBV15
CATSRVGSAAVYGYTF
>TRBJ1-4|TRBV6-5
CASSYSQGPATNEKLFF
>TRBJ2-5|TRBV9
CASSVLDRETQYF
>TRBJ2-7|TRBV20-1
CSAAYFGGAYEQYF
>TRBJ2-5|TRBV7-6
CASSLGPIGETQYF
>TRBJ2-2|TRBV7-8
CASSLRATNTGELFF
>TRBJ2-5|TRBV20-1
CSARNYQGQETQYF
>TRBJ1-5|TRBV3-1
CASTQDPGVQPQHF
>TRBJ1-5|TRBV6-2/TRBV6-3
CASSYSVRPQHF
>TRBJ2-1|TRBV15
CATSTSGAYNEQFF
>TRBJ2-3|TRBV29-1
CSVDPRSGWDQYF
>TRBJ2-3|TRBV27
CASSLYPGGNTQYF
>TRBJ1-1|TRBV7-8
CASSLLPLGNTEAFF
>TRBJ1-1|TRBV20-1
CSAPERQQNTEAFF
>TRBJ2-1|TRBV3-1
CASSQEGRGQFF
>TRBJ2-7|TRBV29-1
CSVEVLVGGNEQYF
>TRBJ2-1|TRBV12-3/TRBV12-4
CASSYVTSAYNEQFF
>TRBJ1-1|TRBV5-8
CASSLDEGRAFF
>TRBJ2-2|TRBV18
CASSRMEDTGELFF
>TRBJ2-5|TRBV20-1
CSARDPMYQETQYF
>TRBJ2-5|TRBV5-6
CASSLRMGRAGTQYF
>TRBJ2-3|TRBV20-1
CSARRGIAADTQYF
>TRBJ2-3|TRBV6-5
CASRSHSNTQYF